Below, 3 T cell receptor beta chains from the same sample are listed, as sequenced in a study of T-cell memory formation after mild COVID-19. One entry per CDR3 protein results from TCRdb running MiXCR on the 5' RACE reads. The data show roughly 580,000 distinct CDR3 sequences, with roughly 17% seen just once and more than 10% held by the top ten. The sequencing sample was made of PBMCs or a T cell subset sorted from them (not recorded which). These receptors all stem from an adult woman who had mild COVID-19 (a few samples of this study predate the infection). Cell type and time point are not known.

The chain combines TRBV20-1 with TRBJ2-3; 11 bases are a match to TRBD2. The V and J ends lost 3 bases and 2 bases, in that order; junction bases with no gene match: 7. The CDR3 consists of 16 residues. Germline V CDR1 and CDR2: DFQATT, SNEGSKA (reference sequence). CDR3 coding DNA: TGCAGTGCTAGGGACCCTAGCGGGGGGTACACAGATACGCAGTATTTT. Translated, it gives CSARDPSGGYTDTQYF.

This clonotype was detected only a few times. V and J are TRBV3-1 and TRBJ1-1, with a weak D call TRBD1 (5 bases). V was cut by 0 bases and J by 7 bases, with 9 bases left in between. The germline gives CDR1 LGHDT, CDR2 YNNKEL (reference sequence). This CDR3 region has 13 residues. The CDR3 reads CASSQDGDSEAFF. In DNA form, the CDR3 reads TGTGCCAGCAGCCAAGACGGAGACAGTGAAGCTTTCTTT.

The genes are TRBV24-1 and TRBJ2-7, with 9 bases identical to TRBD1. CDR3 length: 15 amino acids. Germline assignment: CDR1 KGHDR and CDR2 SFDVKD. Trimming removed 4 bases from V and 1 base from J; junction bases left unmatched: 4. The CDR3 is CATSEAGQGSYEQYF. CDR3 coding DNA: TGTGCCACCAGTGAAGCGGGACAGGGTTCCTACGAGCAGTACTTC.